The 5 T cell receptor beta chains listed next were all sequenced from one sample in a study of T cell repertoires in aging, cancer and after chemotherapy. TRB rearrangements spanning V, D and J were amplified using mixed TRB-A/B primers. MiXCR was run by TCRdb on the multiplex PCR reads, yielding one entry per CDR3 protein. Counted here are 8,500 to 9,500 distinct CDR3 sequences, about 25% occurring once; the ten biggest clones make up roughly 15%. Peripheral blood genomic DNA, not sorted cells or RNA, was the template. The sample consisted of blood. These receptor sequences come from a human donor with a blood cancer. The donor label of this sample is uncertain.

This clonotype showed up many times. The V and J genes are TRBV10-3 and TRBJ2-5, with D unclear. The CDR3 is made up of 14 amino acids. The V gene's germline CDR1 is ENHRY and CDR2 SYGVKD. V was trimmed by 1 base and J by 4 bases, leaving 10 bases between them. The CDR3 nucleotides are TGTGCCATCAGTGAGTTGGTACTGGGAGAGACCCAGTACTTC. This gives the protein CAISELVLGETQYF.

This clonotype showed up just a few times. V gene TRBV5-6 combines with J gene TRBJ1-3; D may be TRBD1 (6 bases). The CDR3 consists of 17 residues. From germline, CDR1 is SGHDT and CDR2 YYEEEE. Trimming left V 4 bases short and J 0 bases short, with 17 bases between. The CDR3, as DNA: TGTGCCAGCAGCGCAGACGGAGGGGGTCTCTCTGGAAACACCATATATTTT. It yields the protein CASSADGGGLSGNTIYF.

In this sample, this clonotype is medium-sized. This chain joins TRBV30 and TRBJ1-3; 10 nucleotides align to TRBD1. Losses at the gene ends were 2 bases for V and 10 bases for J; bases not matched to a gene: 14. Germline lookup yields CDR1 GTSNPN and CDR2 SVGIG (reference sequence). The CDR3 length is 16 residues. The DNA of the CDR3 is TGTGCCTGGAGTTCGCCAGGGAGGACAGGGGGAAGAACCATATATTTT. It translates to CAWSSPGRTGGRTIYF.

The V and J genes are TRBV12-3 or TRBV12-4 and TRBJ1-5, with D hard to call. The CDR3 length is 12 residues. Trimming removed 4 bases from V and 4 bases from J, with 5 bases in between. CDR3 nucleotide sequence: TGTGCCAGCAGTTACGGTAATCAGCCCCAGCATTTT. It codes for CASSYGNQPQHF.

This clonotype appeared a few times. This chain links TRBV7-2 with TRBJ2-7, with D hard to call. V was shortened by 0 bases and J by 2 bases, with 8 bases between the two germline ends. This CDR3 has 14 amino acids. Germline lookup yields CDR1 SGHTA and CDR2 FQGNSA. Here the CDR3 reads CASSLARRAYEQYF. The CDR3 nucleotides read TGTGCCAGCAGCTTAGCGCGTCGGGCCTACGAGCAGTACTTC.